The 23 T cell receptor beta chains below were found in one sample sequenced in a study of graft-versus-host responses after intestinal transplantation. Their recognized antigens are unknown. Repertoires were generated with immunoSEQ multiplex PCR, while TCRdb's copy carries only in-frame clones and drops some. The profile shows 100,000 or so clones, 91% of them singletons. The sample here was unstimulated CD4+ T cells sorted from spleen or lymph node cells, taken before transplant. The receptors originated from a human donor who was the organ donor for an intestinal transplant.

This rearrangement joins TRBV7-2 to TRBJ1-2; D is perhaps TRBD1 (6 bases). The CDR3 totals 14 residues. CDR1 is SGHTA, CDR2 FQGNSA, per germline. The ends were cut back, 4 bases at V and 7 bases at J, with 16 bases in the middle. The CDR3 protein is CASSSERGGAGYTF. The DNA for the CDR3 is TGTGCCAGCAGCTCCGAAAGGGGGGGGGCTGGCTACACCTTC.

The chain is built from TRBV16 and TRBJ2-4, with D maybe TRBD1 (6 bases). This CDR3 contains 18 residues. V was pared by 6 bases and J by 1 base, with 22 bases between. CDR1 is KGHSY, CDR2 FQNENV, per germline. CDR3 amino acids: CASSLRGFQSGAKNIQYF. CDR3 nucleotide sequence: TGTGCCAGCAGTCTCAGGGGTTTCCAGTCTGGGGCCAAAAACATTCAGTACTTC. Looking up the rest from reference TRBV16 and TRBJ2-4 gives the full variable domain: GEEVAQTPKHLVRGEGQKAKLYCAPIKGHSYVFWYQQVLKNEFKFLISFQNENVFDETGMPKERFSAKCLPNSPCSLEIQATKLEDSAVYFCASSLRGFQSGAKNIQYFGAGTRLSVL.

This clone was counted a single time. The chain employs TRBV19 and TRBJ2-4; 9 bases are shared with TRBD1. V was clipped by 7 bases and J by 1 base; unmatched bases: 8. The CDR3 sequence is 16 residues long. Germline assignment: CDR1 LNHDA and CDR2 SQIVND (reference sequence). The CDR3 DNA sequence: TGTGCCAGTACCACCGGGACAGGGTGGGCCAAAAACATTCAGTACTTC. Translating it yields CASTTGTGWAKNIQYF.

This clone has more than one count but fewer than ten. The rearrangement uses TRBV6-5 and TRBJ2-7; 8 nucleotides align to TRBD1. CDR1 and CDR2 from the germline V gene are MNHEY and SVGAGI. Trimming cost V 6 bases and J 5 bases; bases outside gene matches: 6. The CDR3 extends over 13 amino acids. Here the CDR3 reads CASSRTGINEQYF. The DNA of the CDR3 is TGTGCCAGCAGCCGGACAGGGATCAACGAGCAGTACTTC.

V usage is TRBV5-4 and J usage is TRBJ2-7, with 7 bases fitting TRBD1. Germline V CDR1 and CDR2: SGHNT, YYREEE (reference sequence). V dropped 3 bases and J dropped 2; count of bases not matched to a gene: 5. The CDR3 has 14 amino acids. CDR3 DNA sequence: TGTGCCAGCAGCTCGGAAACAGGGGCCTACGAGCAGTACTTC. This gives the protein CASSSETGAYEQYF.

On this clone itself: One end of the junction is discordant with germline, which a read error may explain. V gene TRBV18 combines with J gene TRBJ1-4; tentative D call: TRBD1 (5 bases). CDR1 KGHSH and CDR2 LQKENI come from the germline V gene. The CDR3 spans 16 residues. In nucleotides, the CDR3 is TGTGCCAGCTCACGGAATCTGGGGGGAACTAATGAAAAACTGTCTTTT. Its protein is CASSRNLGGTNEKLSF.

This clone has only one observation. This chain uses TRBV4-2 with TRBJ2-7; 7 bases align to TRBD2. Germline V gene sequence: CDR1 LGHNA, CDR2 YNFKEQ. The CDR3 has 16 residues. The junction had 11 bases not matched to a gene; V was cut back by 4 bases and J by 2 bases. The CDR3 nucleotides are TGTGCCAGCAGCCCTAAGGCCCCTAGCGGTACCTACGAGCAGTACTTC. Translating it yields CASSPKAPSGTYEQYF.

V is TRBV6-5 and J is TRBJ2-1; D might be TRBD2 (7 bases). This CDR3 is built from 14 residues. V lost 8 bases and J lost 4, with 15 bases in between. Germline CDR1 is MNHEY and CDR2 is SVGAGI. In DNA, the CDR3 is TGTGCCAGCCGAGGGGGAGGGAGGTACAATGAGCAGTTCTTC. Encoded protein: CASRGGGRYNEQFF.

V gene TRBV11-2 combines with J gene TRBJ1-6; D unclear. V was shortened by 1 base and J by 8 bases, with 12 bases between the two germline ends. The CDR3 is 15 amino acids. Germline CDR1 is SGHAT and CDR2 is FQNNGV. The CDR3 nucleotides are TGTGCCAGCAGCTTAGTTGGGAGGGCCGATTCACCCCTCCACTTT. The encoded protein is CASSLVGRADSPLHF.

The V call is TRBV11-2, the J call TRBJ2-1, with no clear D. CDR3 length equals 13 residues. CDR1 and CDR2 from the germline V gene are SGHAT and FQNNGV. V lost 1 base and J 3 bases, leaving 4 bases between the germline ends. The CDR3, as DNA: TGTGCCAGCAGCTTAGGTATCTACAATGAGCAGTTCTTC. As protein: CASSLGIYNEQFF.

V usage is TRBV7-2 and J usage is TRBJ2-5; 11 bases are shared with TRBD2. The end of the DNA is better explained by TRBJ2-7, so the J call may be wrong. The CDR3 extends over 15 amino acids. The germline CDR1 and CDR2 sequences are SGHTA and FQGNSA. In nucleotides, the CDR3 is TGTGCCAGCAGCTTAAGACTAGCGGGGACCTACGAGCAGTACTTC. Its protein is CASSLRLAGTYEQYF.

V gene TRBV6-6 combines with J gene TRBJ2-1; TRBD2 aligns across 7 bases. The CDR3 spans 12 residues. Losses at the gene ends were 6 bases for V and 10 bases for J; bases not matched to a gene: 6. Germline V gene data show CDR1 as MNHNY and CDR2 as SVGAGI (reference sequence). CDR3 nucleotide sequence: TGTGCCAGCAGGGCTAGAGCGGGGGAGCAGTTCTTC. Translation: CASRARAGEQFF.

The rearrangement uses TRBV7-9 and TRBJ1-3; D not certain. The CDR3 loop spans 14 amino acids. V was shortened by 3 bases and J by 1 base, with 7 bases between the two germline ends. The V gene's germline CDR1 is SEHNR and CDR2 FQNEAQ (reference sequence). Here the CDR3 reads CASSFWRSGNTIYF. The CDR3 DNA follows: TGTGCCAGCAGCTTTTGGAGGTCTGGAAACACCATATATTTT. The variable domain in full, with the rest retrieved from reference TRBV7-9 and TRBJ1-3, is DTGVSQNPRHKITKRGQNVTFRCDPISEHNRLYWYRQTLGQGPEFLTYFQNEAQLEKSRLLSDRFSAERPKGSFSTLEIQRTEQGDSAMYLCASSFWRSGNTIYFGEGSWLTVV.

The rearrangement joins TRBV7-3 to TRBJ2-1, with 8 bases lining up with TRBD2. The V segment lost 5 bases and the J segment 4 bases; nucleotides outside the gene matches: 10. The length of the CDR3 is 16 residues. Germline assignment: CDR1 SGHTA and CDR2 FQGTGA. Here the CDR3 DNA reads TGTGCCAGCAGCAGAAGTGCGGGCGGGGGGTACAATGAGCAGTTCTTC. Translating it yields CASSRSAGGGYNEQFF. Complete variable domain (other parts from reference TRBV7-3 and TRBJ2-1): GAGVSQTPSNKVTEKGKYVELRCDPISGHTALYWYRQSLGQGPEFLIYFQGTGAADDSGLPNDRFFAVRPEGSVSTLKIQRTERGDSAVYLCASSRSAGGGYNEQFFGPGTRLTVL.

The chain carries TRBV7-2 and TRBJ2-5; the match to TRBD1 covers 12 bases. This CDR3 has 16 amino acids. The V segment lost 1 base and the J segment 4 bases; nucleotides outside the gene matches: 4. Germline values: CDR1 SGHTA, CDR2 FQGNSA. The CDR3 DNA follows: TGTGCCAGCAGCTTAGGGGGACAGGGGGCAGGAGAGACCCAGTACTTC. Its translation is CASSLGGQGAGETQYF.

The chain employs TRBV5-1 and TRBJ1-2; perhaps TRBD1 as D (5 bases). V was trimmed by 0 bases and J by 4 bases, leaving 10 bases between them. The CDR3 consists of 14 residues. CDR1 is SGHRS and CDR2 is YFSETQ in the germline V gene. CDR3 DNA sequence: TGCGCCAGCAGCTTGGCAGGGTCGTCCTATGGCTACACCTTC. Translated: CASSLAGSSYGYTF.

The gene calls are TRBV4-2 and TRBJ2-5; D may be TRBD2 (5 bases). The CDR3 extends over 14 amino acids. Germline V gene sequence: CDR1 LGHNA, CDR2 YNFKEQ. Trimming stripped 0 bases from V and 4 bases from J, with 9 bases between. CDR3 protein: CASSQELGRETQYF. Here the CDR3 DNA reads TGTGCCAGCAGCCAAGAACTAGGGAGAGAGACCCAGTACTTC.

This sequence joins TRBV5-6 and TRBJ1-1; no reliable D call. Germline CDR1 reads SGHDT; CDR2 reads YYEEEE. V lost 1 base and J 2 bases, leaving 6 bases between the germline ends. The CDR3 loop spans 13 amino acids. The CDR3 protein is CASSLSSNTEAFF. In nucleotides, the CDR3 is TGTGCCAGCAGCTTGTCTAGCAACACTGAAGCTTTCTTT.

For the CDR3, the DNA is TGTGCCAGCAGTGAAGACAGGGGGGTCAATCAGCCCCAGCATTTT. This sequence encodes CASSEDRGVNQPQHF. This rearrangement joins TRBV2 to TRBJ1-5; 8 bases are a match to TRBD1. V lost 1 base and J lost 3; bases outside the gene matches: 2. This CDR3 is built from 15 residues. CDR1 is SNHLY, CDR2 FYNNEI, per germline.

This sequence joins TRBV5-1 and TRBJ1-2; 10 nucleotides line up with TRBD1. From germline, CDR1 is SGHRS and CDR2 YFSETQ. The CDR3 has 15 amino acids. V was pared by 1 base and J by 4 bases, with 4 bases of the junction left unmatched. Here the CDR3 DNA reads TGCGCCAGCAGCTTGTCCGGGACAGGGGCCTATGGCTACACCTTC. This codes for CASSLSGTGAYGYTF.

This clone was counted a single time. This chain links TRBV19 with TRBJ2-2; the D gene is possibly TRBD2 (5 bases). CDR1 is LNHDA, CDR2 SQIVND, per germline (reference sequence). Trimming took off 5 bases at V and 1 base at J, with 11 bases between the two ends. This CDR3 contains 15 residues. The CDR3 protein is CASSPPGMNTGELFF. For the CDR3, the DNA is TGTGCCAGTAGTCCCCCGGGAATGAACACCGGGGAGCTGTTTTTT.

The chain combines TRBV5-4 with TRBJ2-3; 8 nucleotides match TRBD2. The J segment lost 2 bases and the V segment lost 4 bases, leaving 6 bases of the junction unmatched. Germline V gives CDR1 SGHNT, CDR2 YYREEE (reference sequence). The CDR3 spans 15 residues. Here the CDR3 DNA reads TGTGCCAGCAGCCGAGAACTAGCGGTCACAGATACGCAGTATTTT. It is translated as CASSRELAVTDTQYF. The full variable domain, rest sourced from reference TRBV5-4 and TRBJ2-3, is ETGVTQSPTHLIKTRGQQVTLRCSSQSGHNTVSWYQQALGQGPQFIFQYYREEENGRGNFPPRFSGLQFPNYSSELNVNALELDDSALYLCASSRELAVTDTQYFGPGTRLTVL.

The chain links TRBV6-1 to TRBJ1-3; tentative D call: TRBD1 (5 bases). Trimming removed 2 bases from V and 2 bases from J, with 10 bases in between. Per the germline V gene, CDR1 is MNHNS and CDR2 is SASEGT. The CDR3 runs 15 residues. The CDR3 region has the DNA TGTGCCAGCAGTGAAAGGGGCTTACCTGGAAACACCATATATTTT. This sequence encodes CASSERGLPGNTIYF.